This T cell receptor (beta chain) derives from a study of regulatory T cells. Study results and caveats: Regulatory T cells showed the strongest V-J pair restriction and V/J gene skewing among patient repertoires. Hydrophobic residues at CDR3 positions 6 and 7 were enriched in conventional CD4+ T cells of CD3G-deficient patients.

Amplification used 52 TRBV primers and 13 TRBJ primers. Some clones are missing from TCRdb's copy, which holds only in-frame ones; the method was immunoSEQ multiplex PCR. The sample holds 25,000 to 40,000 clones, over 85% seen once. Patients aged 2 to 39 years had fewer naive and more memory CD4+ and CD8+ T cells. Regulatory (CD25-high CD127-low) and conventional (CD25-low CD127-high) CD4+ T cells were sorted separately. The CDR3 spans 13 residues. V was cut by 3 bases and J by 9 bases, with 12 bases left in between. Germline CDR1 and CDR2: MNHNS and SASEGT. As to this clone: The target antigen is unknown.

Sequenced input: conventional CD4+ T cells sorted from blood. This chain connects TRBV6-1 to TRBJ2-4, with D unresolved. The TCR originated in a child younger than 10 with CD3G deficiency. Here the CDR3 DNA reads TGTGCCAGCAGTGAGTTTACCCGGGTCATTCAGTACTTC. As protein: CASSEFTRVIQYF.